This is a list of T cell receptor beta chains from one sample in a study of blood T cells in healthy people across ages. From the 5' RACE reads, TCRdb called clonotypes with MiXCR, one entry per CDR3 protein. The sample lists approximately 730,000 distinct CDR3 sequences, roughly 50% seen once, with around 40% in the top ten. Material for sequencing was blood. These receptors all come from a man older than 75 in good health. The CDR3 runs from the conserved cysteine through the conserved F or W. A D gene is named only where the DNA matches it firmly. Size tells how often a clone was seen (once, few, many) or the class of an expanded clone, and some rows leave it out.

V gene	J gene	clone size	D gene	CDR3 DNA	CDR3 protein
TRBV27	TRBJ2-7	NA	NA	TGTGCCAGCGGCTTCCACGAGGGCAGGAGGGACGAGCAGTACTTC	CASGFHEGRRDEQYF
TRBV20-1	TRBJ2-3	NA	TRBD1	TGCAGTGCTAGAGATCCTCTACAGGGGGCGTTTTCAGATACGCAGTATTTT	CSARDPLQGAFSDTQYF
TRBV11-1	TRBJ2-5	few	NA	TGTGCCAGCAGCTTAGGCAGGCTTCACAGCCTCCAAGAGACCCAGTACTTC	CASSLGRLHSLQETQYF
TRBV29-1	TRBJ1-1	NA	NA	TGCAGCGTTGAAGAAACAGGTAAAGCTTTCTTT	CSVEETGKAFF
TRBV28	TRBJ2-7	few	NA	TGTGCCAGCAGTTTGCCCGGGACGGTAAGCTCCTACGAGCAGTACTTC	CASSLPGTVSSYEQYF
TRBV5-1	TRBJ2-1	NA	NA	TGCGCCAGCAGCTTGATGCCCCCTGGGGCCTACAATGAGCAGTTCTTC	CASSLMPPGAYNEQFF
TRBV2	TRBJ1-5	NA	NA	TGTGCCAGCAGACACCGGGAGGGCAATCAGCCCCAGCATTTT	CASRHREGNQPQHF
TRBV3-1	TRBJ2-4	NA	TRBD2	TGTGCCAGCAGCCAAGGTCGGACTAGCGGGGGGGCCCAGTACTTC	CASSQGRTSGGAQYF
TRBV9	TRBJ2-5	few	TRBD1	TGTGCCAGCAGCGTAGCTACTCTGGGACAGGGGGGACAAGAGACCCAGTACTTC	CASSVATLGQGGQETQYF
TRBV20-1	TRBJ2-3	few	TRBD2	TGCAGTGCTAGAGATTTTAGCGGGAGTGGAGATACGCAGTATTTT	CSARDFSGSGDTQYF
TRBV3-1	TRBJ2-7	once	NA	TGTGCCAGCAGCCAACTGTACCGCAGGGCCGACGAGCAGTACTTC	CASSQLYRRADEQYF
TRBV7-3	TRBJ2-3	few	TRBD2	TGTGCCAGCAGCCCGCGGGACTACACTACGCAGTATTTT	CASSPRDYTTQYF
TRBV6-2/TRBV6-3	TRBJ1-1	NA	NA	TGTGCCAGCAGTCCAACTCCGGGACACCTCACTGAAGCTTTCTTT	CASSPTPGHLTEAFF
TRBV6-5	TRBJ1-2	few	TRBD1	TGTGCCAGCAGTAGGGACAGGGGTGGCTACACCTTC	CASSRDRGGYTF
TRBV7-2	TRBJ2-3	many	NA	TGTGCCAGCAGCTTAGTCCCCGGGGATACGCAGTATTTT	CASSLVPGDTQYF
TRBV4-1	TRBJ2-3	NA	NA	TGCGCCAGCAGCCAAGTTGGAACCACAGATACGCAGTATTTT	CASSQVGTTDTQYF
TRBV10-2	TRBJ1-1	few	TRBD1	TGCGCCAGCACGATGACAGGGGGGGACACTGAAGCTTTCTTT	CASTMTGGDTEAFF
TRBV20-1	TRBJ1-2	few	TRBD1	TGCAGTGCTAGTAAAGACAGGGGGCTTAGCGGCTACACCTTC	CSASKDRGLSGYTF
TRBV11-1	TRBJ2-1	few	NA	TGTGCCAGCAGCCACAAGGTGAAGCAGTTCTTC	CASSHKVKQFF
TRBV6-5	TRBJ1-2	NA	TRBD1	TGTGCCAGCAGTTTGGCTCCGGGACAGGGTATCGGGGGCTACACCTTC	CASSLAPGQGIGGYTF
TRBV3-1	TRBJ1-2	few	NA	TGTGCCAGCAGCCAAGACGACCGGCAGGCCTTCTATGGCTACACCTTC	CASSQDDRQAFYGYTF
TRBV6-2/TRBV6-3	TRBJ1-1	NA	TRBD1	TGTGCCAGCAGTAATAGACAGGGAGCGAACACTGAAGCTTTCTTT	CASSNRQGANTEAFF
TRBV6-1	TRBJ1-2	NA	TRBD1	TGTGCCAGCAGCTCCCAGGACAGGCGGGCCCTTGGGGTATATGGCTACACCTTC	CASSSQDRRALGVYGYTF
TRBV30	TRBJ2-5	once	NA	TGTGCCTGGACCTCCGGCCCGACCCAGTACTTC	CAWTSGPTQYF
TRBV27	TRBJ2-7	few	NA	TGTGCCAGCACAGGGGTCGCACAGGGCAGCTACGAGCAGTACTTC	CASTGVAQGSYEQYF
TRBV6-5	TRBJ2-7	NA	TRBD1	TGTGCCAGCAGTTCTGGGACAGGGGGCCCTTCCCAGTACTTC	CASSSGTGGPSQYF
TRBV5-1	TRBJ2-7	NA	NA	TGCGCCAGCAGCTTCCGCCCGAACTACGAGCAGTACTTC	CASSFRPNYEQYF
TRBV7-2	TRBJ1-1	NA	NA	TGTGCCAGCAGCGCGACTCTGGGAACTGAAGCTTTCTTT	CASSATLGTEAFF
TRBV18	TRBJ1-2	few	NA	TGTGCCAGCTCACCGGAGGAGGGCTATGGCTACACCTTC	CASSPEEGYGYTF
TRBV6-5	TRBJ2-4	NA	NA	TGTGCCAGCAGTGAGGGACGGACCGGGAACATTCAGTACTTC	CASSEGRTGNIQYF
TRBV6-6	TRBJ2-5	NA	TRBD2	TGTGCCAGCAGCATCCCTTTGCGGGAGGGCCAAGAGACCCAGTACTTC	CASSIPLREGQETQYF
TRBV2	TRBJ1-2	once	NA	TGTGCCAGCCAGGTGGACGGGACCTATGGCTACACCTTC	CASQVDGTYGYTF
TRBV3-1	TRBJ2-7	NA	TRBD1	TGTGCCAGCAGCCCAGCGAGGCGGACAGGGACCCCCTACGAGCAGTACTTC	CASSPARRTGTPYEQYF
TRBV7-8	TRBJ1-5	NA	NA	TGTGCCAGCAGCTTAGTCATCCGGCCAAGGGGACAGCCCCAGCATTTT	CASSLVIRPRGQPQHF
TRBV7-9	TRBJ2-2	NA	NA	TGTGCCAGCCCCAGGGCAGGCACCGGGGAGCTGTTTTTT	CASPRAGTGELFF
TRBV29-1	TRBJ2-3	NA	NA	TGCAGCGTGGATCCGGGACAATCGACGCAGTATTTT	CSVDPGQSTQYF
TRBV28	TRBJ2-7	NA	TRBD2	TGTGCCAGCAGTTTATCGGCTAGCGGCCCCTACAATGAGCAGTACTTC	CASSLSASGPYNEQYF
TRBV20-1	TRBJ2-1	NA	TRBD1	TGCAGTGCTCCCGTCCAGGGGGCGGGTTCCTACAATGAGCAGTTCTTC	CSAPVQGAGSYNEQFF
TRBV20-1	TRBJ2-7	few	TRBD2	TGCAGTGCTAGACTAGCGGGAGTCTACGAGCAGTACTTC	CSARLAGVYEQYF
TRBV6-2/TRBV6-3	TRBJ2-7	NA	TRBD2	TGTGCTAGCAGTTACTCCATGGGGGGGTACGAGCAGTACTTC	CASSYSMGGYEQYF
TRBV7-3	TRBJ2-7	NA	TRBD1	TGTGCCAGCAGCCGAACTGCTGGGACAGGGGACCGCTCCTACGAGCAGTACTTC	CASSRTAGTGDRSYEQYF
TRBV6-1	TRBJ2-6	once	NA	TGTGCCAGCAGCAAGGGGTCTCACTCTGGGGCCAACGTCCTGACTTTC	CASSKGSHSGANVLTF
TRBV20-1	TRBJ2-5	NA	NA	TGCAGTGCTCTTCTCGCGCTACAAGAGACCCAGTACTTC	CSALLALQETQYF